Each of the 10 T cell receptor beta chains below was sequenced from the same sample in a study of vaccination and CD4 T cells after COVID-19. Treatment meaning: approximately nine-day PBMC culture with coronavirus spike peptide pools or control peptides (ViraFEST assay). No antigen has been assigned to these receptors. The Oncomine TCR Beta short-read assay generated sequence data from the DNA of cultured CD4+ T cells. Via MiXCR, TCRdb re-called the PCR reads, giving one row per CDR3 protein. The sample contains fewer than 15,000 distinct CDR3 sequences, 55% to 65% of which appear only once. Sequencing used CD4+ T cells from blood, cultured in vitro. These receptors all stem from a human donor who had recovered from COVID-19.

The chain is built from TRBV9 and TRBJ1-5; D gene ambiguous. Trimming pared 1 base from V and 0 bases from J, leaving 5 bases between. Per the germline V gene, CDR1 is SGDLS and CDR2 is YYNGEE. The CDR3 runs 14 residues. The chain's CDR3 is CASSVQDSNQPQHF. The CDR3, as DNA: TGTGCCAGCAGCGTACAGGATAGCAATCAGCCCCAGCATTTT.

This clonotype was detected only a few times. The chain employs TRBV12-3 or TRBV12-4 and TRBJ2-3, with no clear D. V was trimmed by 2 bases and J by 0 bases, leaving 6 bases between them. The CDR3 runs 14 residues. As DNA, the CDR3 is TGTGCCAGCAGTTTACGCCTTAGCACAGATACGCAGTATTTT. This translates into CASSLRLSTDTQYF.

This clonotype showed up just a few times. The chain joins TRBV7-8 to TRBJ2-7; no definite D call. The V gene's germline CDR1 is SGHVS and CDR2 FQNEAQ. Trimming pared 4 bases from V and 0 bases from J, leaving 10 bases between. The CDR3 sequence is 14 residues long. The CDR3 region has the DNA TGTGCCAGCAGCTCAGTCCATAGCTCCTACGAGCAGTACTTC. It is translated as CASSSVHSSYEQYF.

This clonotype has a handful of counts. V is TRBV6-4 and J is TRBJ1-2; TRBD1 agrees at 10 bases. The V gene end was trimmed by 6 bases and the J gene end by 5 bases; junction bases not matched to a gene: 9. This CDR3 spans 15 amino acids. Per germline, CDR1 MRHNA and CDR2 SNTAGT. The DNA for the CDR3 is TGTGCCAGCAGCCTAGCCGGGACAGGGGCTTATGGCTACACCTTC. This translates into CASSLAGTGAYGYTF.

This sequence joins TRBV4-1 and TRBJ2-5; 10 positions match TRBD2. The CDR3 sequence is 20 residues long. In germline, CDR1 is MGHRA, CDR2 YSYEKL. With 1 base clipped from V and 5 bases from J, the junction kept 19 bases outside the gene matches. CDR3: CASSQGTLLAGRGEGETQYF. CDR3 coding DNA: TGCGCCAGCAGCCAAGGGACCCTACTAGCGGGACGCGGGGAGGGGGAGACCCAGTACTTC.

The J gene is TRBJ2-2, the V gene TRBV6-1; 14 bases match TRBD2. CDR1 is MNHNS and CDR2 is SASEGT in the germline V gene. With V trimmed by 5 bases and J by 7 bases, 3 bases remained unmatched. This CDR3 contains 15 residues. Here the CDR3 reads CASSRLAGGIGELFF. The CDR3 nucleotides read TGTGCCAGCAGTCGACTAGCGGGGGGGATCGGGGAGCTGTTTTTT.

This clonotype has more than one count but fewer than ten. The chain joins TRBV24-1 to TRBJ2-7; 8 bases match TRBD1. Germline V gives CDR1 KGHDR, CDR2 SFDVKD. The V and J ends lost 2 bases and 1 base, in that order; junction bases with no gene match: 6. The CDR3 extends over 16 amino acids. The CDR3 sequence is CATSDSDRVGSYEQYF. The CDR3 nucleotides are TGTGCCACCAGTGATTCGGACAGGGTTGGATCCTACGAGCAGTACTTC.

This rearrangement joins TRBV7-3 to TRBJ2-5; TRBD1 is a possible D gene (5 bases). Germline CDR1 reads SGHTA; CDR2 reads FQGTGA. Trimming cost V 8 bases and J 6 bases, with 13 bases left between them. This CDR3 spans 12 amino acids. CDR3: CASSELGQTQYF. The DNA for the CDR3 is TGTGCCAGCTCTGAGCTGGGGCAGACCCAGTACTTC.

This rearrangement joins TRBV7-9 to TRBJ1-4, with 7 bases matching TRBD1. CDR3 size: 15 residues. The V and J ends lost 5 bases and 3 bases, in that order; junction bases with no gene match: 6. CDR1 is SEHNR, CDR2 FQNEAQ, per germline (reference sequence). In DNA, the CDR3 is TGTGCCAGCAGCCTAACCCAGGGGGCTAATGAAAAACTGTTTTTT. It translates to CASSLTQGANEKLFF.

The rearrangement uses TRBV30 and TRBJ2-5; D is ambiguous. V lost 0 bases and J lost 2, with 13 bases in between. The CDR3 is 15 amino acids. Germline assignment: CDR1 GTSNPN and CDR2 SVGIG (reference sequence). The DNA for the CDR3 is TGTGCCTGGAGTGTAAAAGGCATTGGGCAAGAGACCCAGTACTTC. It encodes CAWSVKGIGQETQYF.